The 21 T cell receptor beta chains below all came from one sample that was sequenced in a study of T cells in Graves' hyperthyroidism and ophthalmopathy. It was RNA transcripts that yielded the amplified TCR beta CDR3 regions. Initially, a first-round RT-PCR of the TCR CDR3 employed the HTBI primer set. One entry per CDR3 protein, called by TCRdb with MiXCR from the multiplex PCR reads. The repertoire consists of around 540,000 distinct CDR3 sequences, with about 45% occurring once and the leading ten covering roughly 8.2%. The sequencing input was peripheral blood or thyroid tissue (not recorded which). These receptor sequences come from a woman aged 18-30 years with Graves' hyperthyroidism.

The genes are TRBV7-2 and TRBJ2-7; D gene uncertain. V lost 1 base and J 2 bases, leaving 9 bases between the germline ends. The CDR3 covers 14 residues. The germline CDR1 and CDR2 sequences are SGHTA and FQGNSA. This CDR3 reads CASSLVSLPYEQYF. CDR3 nucleotides: TGTGCCAGCAGCTTAGTTTCCCTCCCCTACGAGCAGTACTTC.

The V and J genes are TRBV7-2 and TRBJ2-6, with D possibly TRBD1 on 7 matching bases. CDR1 and CDR2 (germline): SGHTA, FQGNSA. The CDR3 length is 17 residues. V was cut by 4 bases and J by 10 bases, with 23 bases left in between. The CDR3 is CASSSKAEGQGGNVLTF. CDR3 in DNA: TGTGCCAGCAGCTCGAAGGCCGAGGGGCAGGGGGGAAACGTCCTGACTTTC.

This clonotype has more than one count but fewer than ten. The chain couples TRBV6-5 to TRBJ2-7, with a possible D match to TRBD2 (5 bases). The length of the CDR3 is 13 residues. Germline V CDR1 and CDR2: MNHEY, SVGAGI. The V and J ends lost 4 bases and 3 bases respectively, with 10 bases between them. The CDR3 bases are TGTGCCAGCAGTTTCCAGAGCGGCTACGAGCAGTACTTC. Protein product: CASSFQSGYEQYF.

The chain joins TRBV29-1 to TRBJ2-7; D is unclear. The V gene's germline CDR1 is SQVTM and CDR2 ANQGSEA. The CDR3 loop spans 16 amino acids. V lost 8 bases and J lost 0, with 23 bases in between. The CDR3 is CSSLHVPTTSSYEQYF. CDR3 DNA: TGCAGCTCTTTACACGTACCAACGACGAGCTCCTACGAGCAGTACTTC.

This clonotype was counted a few times. The junction does not match germline at one end; this may be a read error. The chain joins TRBV10-3 to TRBJ1-5, with D perhaps matching TRBD1 (6 bases). This CDR3 is 13 amino acids long. The germline V gene encodes CDR1 ENHRY and CDR2 SYGVKD. The CDR3 coding sequence is TGTGCCAGCAGTTTCGCAGGGGATCAGCCCCAGCATTTT. This encodes CASSFAGDQPQHF.

At least ten counts were recorded for this clonotype. This chain connects TRBV20-1 to TRBJ1-5; D unclear. V shed 6 bases and J shed 11 bases, with 23 bases lying between them. CDR1 is DFQATT, CDR2 SNEGSKA, per germline (reference sequence). This CDR3 has 14 amino acids. The CDR3 loop is CSAASVDLAETQHF. CDR3 in DNA: TGCAGTGCCGCAAGCGTGGACCTTGCCGAGACCCAGCATTTT.

This clonotype occurred many times. V gene TRBV29-1 combines with J gene TRBJ1-5; D is perhaps TRBD1 (5 bases). Trimming cost V 7 bases and J 4 bases, with 11 bases left between them. The CDR3 spans 12 residues. CDR1 and CDR2 (germline): SQVTM, ANQGSEA. CDR3 sequence: CSARQRNQPQHF. In nucleotides, the CDR3 is TGCAGCGCTAGACAGCGAAATCAGCCCCAGCATTTT.

This clonotype came up a few times. V and J are TRBV20-1 and TRBJ2-2; D is unresolved. CDR1 is DFQATT and CDR2 is SNEGSKA in the germline V gene (reference sequence). The ends were cut back, 6 bases at V and 0 bases at J, with 14 bases in the middle. The CDR3 covers 15 residues. The CDR3 loop is CSAPQNGANTGELFF. The CDR3 DNA reads as TGCAGTGCCCCCCAGAACGGCGCGAACACCGGGGAGCTGTTTTTT.

Many counts were recorded for this clonotype. J is TRBJ1-4 and V is TRBV29-1, with 8 bases matching TRBD1. J lost 8 bases, V lost 4 bases, and 6 bases had no gene match. Germline V gene sequence: CDR1 SQVTM, CDR2 ANQGSEA. The CDR3 runs to 13 residues. This chain's CDR3 is CSVGAGGLEKLFF. For the CDR3, the DNA is TGCAGCGTTGGGGCAGGGGGCCTCGAAAAACTGTTTTTT. The full variable domain, with the rest looked up from reference TRBV29-1 and TRBJ1-4, is SAVISQKPSRDICQRGTSLTIQCQVDSQVTMMFWYRQQPGQSLTLIATANQGSEATYESGFVIDKFPISRPNLTFSTLTVSNMSPEDSSIYLCSVGAGGLEKLFFGSGTQLSVL.

The V call is TRBV7-2, the J call TRBJ1-3; no definite D call. The CDR3 covers 16 residues. CDR1 SGHTA and CDR2 FQGNSA come from the germline V gene. Between the trimmed V and J ends, which lost 2 bases and 7 bases, there was a span of 18 bases. As DNA, the CDR3 is TGTGCCAGCAGCTTACAAACAGCCAACGTCGGGAACACCATATATTTT. Amino acid sequence: CASSLQTANVGNTIYF.

With respect to this clonotype: Since a much larger clone is just one base distant, this may be a read error. The chain has TRBV25-1 and TRBJ2-7; 7 positions match TRBD2. In germline, CDR1 is MGHDK, CDR2 SYGVNS. V shed 4 bases and J 2 bases; nucleotides not matched to a gene: 2. The CDR3 length is 13 residues. In nucleotides, the CDR3 is TGTGCCAGCAGTGGTCGGGGGGCCTACGAGCAGTACTTC. Protein: CASSGRGAYEQYF.

In this sample, this clonotype turned up a few times. The CDR3 nucleotides are TGCAGTGCTAGAGGAGGGACAGGCCTATACGAGCAGTACTTC. Its translation: CSARGGTGLYEQYF. This chain joins TRBV20-1 and TRBJ2-7; TRBD1 matches 8 bases. Per the germline V gene, CDR1 is DFQATT and CDR2 is SNEGSKA (reference sequence). The CDR3 totals 14 residues. V dropped 1 base and J dropped 4; count of bases not matched to a gene: 6.

This rearrangement joins TRBV15 to TRBJ1-2; 7 positions agree with TRBD1. The CDR3 length is 20 residues. Per the germline V gene, CDR1 is LNHNV and CDR2 is YYDKDF (reference sequence). The ends lost 0 bases at V and 8 bases at J; junction bases unmatched: 24. In DNA form, the CDR3 reads TGTGCCACCAGCAGAGATAGCTGGGATCCGGGCCTACAGGGGAGAGGAGGCTACACCTTC. It codes for CATSRDSWDPGLQGRGGYTF.

This clonotype was seen a few times. This sequence joins TRBV7-9 and TRBJ1-1, with a tentative D call TRBD1 (5 bases). CDR1 is SEHNR, CDR2 FQNEAQ, per germline (reference sequence). CDR3 length: 15 amino acids. Trimming removed 5 bases from V and 5 bases from J, with 18 bases in between. CDR3 in DNA: TGTGCCAGCAGCGAGAAGGGACTGGGGGGGACTGAAGCTTTCTTT. It specifies CASSEKGLGGTEAFF.

This clonotype was picked up a small number of times. The rearrangement joins TRBV5-5 to TRBJ1-5; D uncertain. The CDR3 covers 15 residues. V was pared by 4 bases and J by 0 bases, with 11 bases between. Germline V lookup: CDR1 SGHKS, CDR2 YYEKEE (reference sequence). CDR3 protein: CASSVFDGSNQPQHF. The CDR3 nucleotides are TGTGCCAGCAGCGTATTCGACGGTAGCAATCAGCCCCAGCATTTT.

This clonotype came up a few times. The V gene is TRBV5-1, the J gene TRBJ2-5, with D maybe TRBD2 (6 bases). Germline loops: CDR1 SGHRS, CDR2 YFSETQ. The CDR3 is made up of 13 amino acids. Between the trimmed V and J ends, which lost 6 bases and 3 bases, there was a span of 12 bases. The CDR3 coding sequence is TGCGCCAGCATGGTGAGGAGGGAAGAGACCCAGTACTTC. Protein sequence: CASMVRREETQYF.

The CDR3 sequence is CASSSGFGNEKLFF. The CDR3 DNA sequence: TGTGCCAGCAGCTCAGGGTTTGGGAATGAAAAACTGTTTTTT. This chain joins TRBV7-2 and TRBJ1-4; TRBD1 is a possible D gene (5 bases). CDR1 and CDR2 from the germline V gene are SGHTA and FQGNSA. The V and J ends lost 4 bases and 5 bases respectively, with 11 bases between them. The CDR3 has 14 residues.

The gene calls are TRBV2 and TRBJ1-4, with 8 bases fitting TRBD1. The CDR3 is 14 residues long. V shed 8 bases, J shed 5 bases, and the junction held 7 bases outside the gene matches. CDR1 and CDR2 from the germline V gene are SNHLY and FYNNEI. DNA of the CDR3: TGTGCCAGCGTTATGACAGGGGAGAATGAAAAACTGTTTTTT. Its translation is CASVMTGENEKLFF.

With respect to this clonotype: Germline and junction disagree at one end, which may indicate a read error. The chain is built from TRBV7-9 and TRBJ1-5; D remains unclear. Germline assignment: CDR1 SEHNR and CDR2 FQNEAQ (reference sequence). This CDR3 comprises 16 residues. In DNA form, the CDR3 reads TGCGCCAGCAGCCAAGAAGGGTCAAGGGTAGGGCAGCCCCAGCATTTT. Its protein product is CASSQEGSRVGQPQHF.

This clonotype came up many times. The chain combines TRBV7-6 with TRBJ1-1; D is ambiguous. The germline V and J ends were trimmed by 1 base and 7 bases, with 7 bases remaining between them. The length of the CDR3 is 12 residues. CDR1 is SGHVS, CDR2 FNYEAQ, per germline. Here the CDR3 reads CASSLGAGEAFF. The CDR3 region has the DNA TGTGCCAGCAGCTTAGGGGCAGGTGAAGCTTTCTTT.

The chain combines TRBV7-8 with TRBJ1-1; D remains unclear. This CDR3 is 13 amino acids long. Trimming removed 8 bases from V and 5 bases from J, with 15 bases in between. Germline V gives CDR1 SGHVS, CDR2 FQNEAQ. The CDR3 region is CASGRDRRTEAFF. The CDR3 DNA reads TGTGCCAGCGGCCGCGACCGGCGTACTGAAGCTTTCTTT.